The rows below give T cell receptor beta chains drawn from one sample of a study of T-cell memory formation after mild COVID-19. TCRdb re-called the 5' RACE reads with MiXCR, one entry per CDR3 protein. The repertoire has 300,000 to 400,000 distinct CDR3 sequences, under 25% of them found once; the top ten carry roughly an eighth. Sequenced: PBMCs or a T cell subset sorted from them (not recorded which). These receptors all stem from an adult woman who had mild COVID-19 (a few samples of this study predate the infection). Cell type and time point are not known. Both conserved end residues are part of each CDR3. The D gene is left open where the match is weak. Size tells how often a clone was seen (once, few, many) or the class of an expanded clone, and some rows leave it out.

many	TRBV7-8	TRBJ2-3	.	TGTGCCAGCAGCCCCACCCGGGGCACAGATACGCAGTATTTT	CASSPTRGTDTQYF
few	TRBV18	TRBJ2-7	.	TGTGCCAGCTCCGCGGACGGGCCATTTCACGAGCAGTACTTC	CASSADGPFHEQYF
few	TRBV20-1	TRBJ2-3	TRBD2	TGCAGTGCTGGGACTAGCGGGAGGACAGATACGCAGTATTTT	CSAGTSGRTDTQYF
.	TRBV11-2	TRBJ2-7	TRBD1	TGTGCCAGCAGCCCGGGGACAGGCCGGGCCGAGCAGTACTTC	CASSPGTGRAEQYF
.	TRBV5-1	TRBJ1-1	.	TGCGCCAGCAGGGATGCGTTGGAAGCTTTCTTT	CASRDALEAFF
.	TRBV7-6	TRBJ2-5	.	TGTGCCAGCAGCTTACCCCAAGAGACCCAGTACTTC	CASSLPQETQYF
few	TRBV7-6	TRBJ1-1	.	TGTGCCAGCAGCTTAGTGTCGGGGGGAGGATACACTGAAGCTTTCTTT	CASSLVSGGGYTEAFF
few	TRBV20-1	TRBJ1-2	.	TGCAGTGCTAGTCGACCCGCGAAGGGAGAGTATGGCTACACCTTC	CSASRPAKGEYGYTF
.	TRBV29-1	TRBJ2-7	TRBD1	TGCAGCGTTCAAACAGGGGGTTACGAGCAGTACTTC	CSVQTGGYEQYF
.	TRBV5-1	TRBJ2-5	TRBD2	TGCGCCAGCAGCTTGGAGGTAGCGGGGAGTCAAGAGACCCAGTACTTC	CASSLEVAGSQETQYF
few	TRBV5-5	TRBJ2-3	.	TGTGCCAGCAGCTGGGACTTTAGCACAGATACGCAGTATTTT	CASSWDFSTDTQYF
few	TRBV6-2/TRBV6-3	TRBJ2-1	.	TGTGCCAGCAGTCGACAGGATGTCAATGAGCAGTTCTTC	CASSRQDVNEQFF
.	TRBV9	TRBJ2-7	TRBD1	TGTGCCAGCAGCGCCCCGGACAGGGAAGACGAGCAGTACTTC	CASSAPDREDEQYF
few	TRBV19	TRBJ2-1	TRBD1	TGTGCCAGTTCCCTTCAGGGGGTTCAGCATGAGCAGTTCTTC	CASSLQGVQHEQFF
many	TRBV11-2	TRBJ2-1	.	TGTGCCAGCAGCTTAGTCTCTGGTTTTTCCGATGAGCAGTTCTTC	CASSLVSGFSDEQFF